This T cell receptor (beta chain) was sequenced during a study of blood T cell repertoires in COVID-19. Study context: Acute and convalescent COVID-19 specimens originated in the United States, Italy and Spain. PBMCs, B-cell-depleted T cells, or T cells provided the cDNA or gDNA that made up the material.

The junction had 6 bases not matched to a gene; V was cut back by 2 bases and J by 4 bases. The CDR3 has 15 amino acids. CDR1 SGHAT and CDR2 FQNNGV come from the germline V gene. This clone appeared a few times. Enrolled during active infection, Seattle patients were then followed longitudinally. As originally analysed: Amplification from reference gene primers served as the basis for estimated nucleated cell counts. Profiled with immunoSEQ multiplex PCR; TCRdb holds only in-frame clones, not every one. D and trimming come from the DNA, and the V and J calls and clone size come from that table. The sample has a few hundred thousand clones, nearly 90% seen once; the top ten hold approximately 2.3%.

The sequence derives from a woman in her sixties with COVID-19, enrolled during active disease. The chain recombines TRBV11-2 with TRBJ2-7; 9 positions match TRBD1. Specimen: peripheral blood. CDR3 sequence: CASSLYWTGAYEQYF. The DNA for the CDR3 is TGTGCCAGCAGCTTATATTGGACAGGGGCGTACGAGCAGTACTTC.